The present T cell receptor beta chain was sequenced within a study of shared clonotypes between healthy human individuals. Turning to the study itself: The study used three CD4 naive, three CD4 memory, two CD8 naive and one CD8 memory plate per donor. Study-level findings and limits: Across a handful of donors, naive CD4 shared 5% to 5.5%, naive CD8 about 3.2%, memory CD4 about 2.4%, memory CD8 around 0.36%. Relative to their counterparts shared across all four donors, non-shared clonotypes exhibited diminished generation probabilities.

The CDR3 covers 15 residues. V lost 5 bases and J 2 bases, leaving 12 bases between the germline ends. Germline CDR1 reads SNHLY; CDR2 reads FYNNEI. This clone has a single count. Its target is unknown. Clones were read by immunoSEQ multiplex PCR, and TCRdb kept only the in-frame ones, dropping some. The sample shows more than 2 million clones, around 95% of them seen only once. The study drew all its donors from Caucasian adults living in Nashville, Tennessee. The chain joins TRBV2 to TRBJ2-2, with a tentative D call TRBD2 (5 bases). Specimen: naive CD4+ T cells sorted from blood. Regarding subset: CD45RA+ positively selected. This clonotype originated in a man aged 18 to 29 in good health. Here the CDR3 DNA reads TGTGCCAGCAGTACCGGACTGAAAAACACCGGGGAGCTGTTTTTT. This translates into CASSTGLKNTGELFF.